Below are 4 T cell receptor beta chains sequenced from a single sample in a study of T cell responses to AZD1222 COVID-19 vaccine. The repertoire was sequenced with immunoSEQ multiplex PCR; TCRdb's copy has only in-frame clones and lacks some. Of around 140,000 clones listed, approximately 90% were seen once; the top ten hold roughly 7.2%. The sequencing used peripheral blood, collected on day 0 of AZD1222 vaccination. Every receptor here comes from an adult in good health.

The chain has TRBV28 and TRBJ1-3, with no clear D. V shed 7 bases and J shed 0 bases, with 7 bases lying between them. CDR1 MDHEN and CDR2 SYDVKM come from the germline V gene. The CDR3 contains 13 residues. The CDR3 DNA is TGTGCCAGCAAAGAGTTCTCTGGAAACACCATATATTTT. It specifies CASKEFSGNTIYF.

This clone was recorded only once. J is TRBJ2-3 and V is TRBV5-1, with 10 bases fitting TRBD2. J gave up 4 bases and V 0 bases, and 14 bases lay outside the gene matches. Germline V CDR1 and CDR2: SGHRS, YFSETQ. The CDR3 runs 19 residues. CDR3 residues: CASSLVSLAGVIWADTQYF. Written as DNA, the CDR3 is TGCGCCAGCAGCTTGGTAAGTCTAGCGGGGGTAATTTGGGCAGATACGCAGTATTTT.

The chain couples TRBV6-5 to TRBJ1-3; TRBD1 aligns across 11 bases. This CDR3 has 15 residues. The J segment lost 4 bases and the V segment lost 7 bases, leaving 6 bases of the junction unmatched. The germline V gene encodes CDR1 MNHEY and CDR2 SVGAGI. CDR3 in amino acids: CASTFGQGAGNTIYF. CDR3 coding DNA: TGTGCCAGCACCTTTGGACAGGGGGCAGGAAACACCATATATTTT.

This sequence joins TRBV5-1 and TRBJ2-7; 9 bases line up with TRBD1. V gave up 0 bases and J gave up 6 bases; unmatched junction bases: 7. The CDR3 loop spans 15 amino acids. The germline V gene encodes CDR1 SGHRS and CDR2 YFSETQ. CDR3 loop: CASSLAGTGYGEQYF. CDR3 bases: TGCGCCAGCAGCTTGGCCGGGACAGGGTACGGCGAGCAGTACTTC.